These 23 T cell receptor beta chains were sequenced from one sample in a study of T cell responses to AZD1222 COVID-19 vaccine. Only in-frame clones appear in the TCRdb table, and some are missing; sequencing was by immunoSEQ multiplex PCR. The sample has 140,000 to 150,000 clones, 93% seen once. Material: peripheral blood, obtained on day 0 of AZD1222 vaccination. These receptors originate from an adult in good health.

The rearrangement links TRBV5-4 to TRBJ2-3; 7 bases align to TRBD2. Germline V gene data show CDR1 as SGHNT and CDR2 as YYREEE (reference sequence). The trim removed 2 bases at V and 2 bases at J, leaving 5 bases unmatched. CDR3 length: 15 amino acids. The CDR3 DNA is TGTGCCAGCAGCTTTTGGGGGGGGGACACAGATACGCAGTATTTT. It encodes CASSFWGGDTDTQYF.

The CDR3 here is CASSYGVTNGELFF. DNA for the CDR3: TGTGCCAGCAGTTACGGGGTAACGAACGGGGAGCTGTTTTTT. The chain employs TRBV6-2 or TRBV6-3 and TRBJ2-2, with D unclear. The ends were cut back, 2 bases at V and 7 bases at J, with 11 bases in the middle. Germline CDR1 MNHEY, CDR2 SVGEGT. The CDR3 extends over 14 amino acids.

This sequence joins TRBV19 and TRBJ1-5, with 9 bases fitting TRBD1. In germline, CDR1 is LNHDA, CDR2 SQIVND (reference sequence). J gave up 4 bases and V 6 bases, and 19 bases lay outside the gene matches. CDR3 size: 19 residues. CDR3 sequence (DNA): TGTGCCAGTAGCCCCACTACCTCCGGGACAGGGTTTGGAAATCAGCCCCAGCATTTT. The encoded protein is CASSPTTSGTGFGNQPQHF.

The rearrangement links TRBV2 to TRBJ1-4; D gene unclear. CDR1 is SNHLY and CDR2 is FYNNEI in the germline V gene. This CDR3 spans 15 amino acids. V lost 7 bases and J lost 4, with 16 bases in between. CDR3 protein: CASTEGRRRNEKLFF. The DNA of the CDR3 is TGTGCCAGCACCGAGGGTCGACGGCGTAATGAAAAACTGTTTTTT.

The chain has TRBV28 and TRBJ2-7, with 8 bases fitting TRBD1. The CDR3 has 15 residues. The germline V gene encodes CDR1 MDHEN and CDR2 SYDVKM. V was pared by 1 base and J by 4 bases, with 6 bases of the junction left unmatched. CDR3 coding DNA: TGTGCCAGCAGTTTATTGGGGCAGGGGGCTTACGAGCAGTACTTC. This encodes CASSLLGQGAYEQYF.

The chain carries TRBV9 and TRBJ1-6; 8 bases align to TRBD1. There are 16 residues in the CDR3. V was pared by 0 bases and J by 7 bases, with 6 bases of the junction left unmatched. Germline lookup yields CDR1 SGDLS and CDR2 YYNGEE. The CDR3 loop reads CASSVAPGGSNSPLHF. CDR3 in DNA: TGTGCCAGCAGCGTAGCTCCAGGGGGCAGCAATTCACCCCTCCACTTT.

As for this clone: At one end, the junction sequence differs from germline, possibly due to a read error. CDR3 nucleotides: TGTGCTAGCAGCCCCCGCTCAGGGGGGTTCGATGAGCAGTTCTTC. Amino acid sequence: CASSPRSGGFDEQFF. The chain uses TRBV7-7 and TRBJ2-1, with a possible D match to TRBD1 (7 bases). The CDR3 loop spans 15 amino acids. The germline V gene has CDR1 SSHAT and CDR2 FNYEAQ (reference sequence).

A note on this clone: At the DNA level, this CDR3 is encoded by other sequences in the same sample as well. V gene TRBV7-2 combines with J gene TRBJ1-5; D unclear. CDR3 length equals 13 residues. From germline, CDR1 is SGHTA and CDR2 FQGNSA. V gave up 1 base and J gave up 6 bases, with 7 bases separating them. The CDR3 sequence is CASSLGGIQPQHF. In DNA, the CDR3 is TGTGCCAGCAGCTTAGGGGGTATTCAGCCCCAGCATTTT.

This clone was seen a single time. J is TRBJ1-6 and V is TRBV5-1, with D possibly being TRBD1 (6 bases). V lost 0 bases to trimming and J lost 8 bases, with 12 bases between them. In germline, CDR1 is SGHRS, CDR2 YFSETQ. The CDR3 covers 15 residues. CDR3 DNA sequence: TGCGCCAGCAGCTTGGCCGACGGACAGTATTCACCCCTCCACTTT. Residues: CASSLADGQYSPLHF.

J is TRBJ2-3 and V is TRBV29-1; no clear D. CDR3 length equals 14 residues. V was trimmed by 1 base and J by 2 bases, leaving 10 bases between them. Germline V gives CDR1 SQVTM, CDR2 ANQGSEA. CDR3 nucleotide sequence: TGCAGCGTTGAAGGTCAGGAAAACACAGATACGCAGTATTTT. This gives the protein CSVEGQENTDTQYF.

The gene calls are TRBV11-3 and TRBJ2-2; tentative D call: TRBD2 (5 bases). CDR3 length: 15 amino acids. V was trimmed by 5 bases and J by 4 bases, leaving 14 bases between them. Per the germline V gene, CDR1 is SGHNT and CDR2 is YENEEA. CDR3 amino acids: CASSPQSGSTGELFF. CDR3 DNA: TGTGCCAGCAGCCCCCAGTCTGGGAGCACCGGGGAGCTGTTTTTT.

The rearrangement links TRBV19 to TRBJ1-5, with D unresolved. V was pared by 1 base and J by 1 base, with 20 bases between. There are 19 residues in the CDR3. Germline V CDR1 and CDR2: LNHDA, SQIVND (reference sequence). In DNA, the CDR3 is TGTGCCAGTAGTATAGGGGTTCTTCGGGTTAGGGTCAGCAATCAGCCCCAGCATTTT. Translating gives CASSIGVLRVRVSNQPQHF.

In its sample, this clone was seen a few times. The rearrangement uses TRBV5-4 and TRBJ2-3; weak D call: TRBD2 (7 bases). Trimming removed 0 bases at V and 5 bases at J, with 16 bases between. This CDR3 comprises 16 residues. Germline values: CDR1 SGHNT, CDR2 YYREEE (reference sequence). The CDR3 DNA is TGTGCCAGCAGCTTGGCCCGAGGGGGGGAGGGAGATACGCAGTATTTT. Its translation is CASSLARGGEGDTQYF.

This clone was counted once. CDR3 region: CASSSARAGNHQETQYF. The CDR3 DNA reads TGCGCCAGCAGCTCCGCCCGCGCAGGGAACCATCAAGAGACCCAGTACTTC. This chain uses TRBV5-1 with TRBJ2-5, with D possibly being TRBD1 (5 bases). From germline, CDR1 is SGHRS and CDR2 YFSETQ. The CDR3 is 17 amino acids. V was pared by 3 bases and J by 2 bases, with 20 bases between.

The rearrangement uses TRBV6-5 and TRBJ1-2, with 7 bases fitting TRBD1. The CDR3 is 13 amino acids. The germline V gene encodes CDR1 MNHEY and CDR2 SVGAGI. V was pared by 5 bases and J by 7 bases, with 7 bases of the junction left unmatched. The CDR3 here is CASSPDRAAGYTF. The CDR3 nucleotides are TGTGCCAGCAGTCCCGACAGGGCGGCTGGCTACACCTTC.

In its sample, this clone was seen once. V usage is TRBV28 and J usage is TRBJ2-5, with 7 bases matching TRBD1. Germline assignment: CDR1 MDHEN and CDR2 SYDVKM. Trimming cost V 2 bases and J 2 bases; bases outside gene matches: 2. The CDR3 contains 14 residues. CDR3: CASSLGDRQETQYF. The DNA for the CDR3 is TGTGCCAGCAGTTTAGGGGACAGACAAGAGACCCAGTACTTC.

This chain joins TRBV6-1 and TRBJ2-7; TRBD1 might be the D (5 bases). The V end was cut by 3 bases, the J end by 4 bases, with 10 bases between. CDR3 length equals 13 residues. Germline CDR1 and CDR2: MNHNS and SASEGT. CDR3 DNA: TGTGCCAGCAGTGAGTTTGGGGCTTACGAGCAGTACTTC. It specifies CASSEFGAYEQYF.

V usage is TRBV11-1 and J usage is TRBJ1-2; D is uncertain. The CDR3 extends over 15 amino acids. Trimming cost V 5 bases and J 4 bases, with 17 bases left between them. Germline CDR1 SGHAT, CDR2 FQDESV (reference sequence). The CDR3 reads CASSLSSGQFYGYTF. In nucleotides, the CDR3 is TGTGCCAGCAGCCTATCAAGCGGGCAGTTCTATGGCTACACCTTC.

The chain joins TRBV7-6 to TRBJ2-2; tentatively, D is TRBD1 (5 bases). CDR3 length: 14 amino acids. CDR1 and CDR2 from the germline V gene are SGHVS and FNYEAQ. The germline V and J ends were trimmed by 6 bases and 6 bases, with 14 bases remaining between them. CDR3 nucleotides: TGTGCCAGCAGTCTGTCTCAGGGCGCCGGGGAGCTGTTTTTT. Translation: CASSLSQGAGELFF.

The chain joins TRBV28 to TRBJ1-6, with D possibly TRBD1 on 5 matching bases. CDR1 is MDHEN, CDR2 SYDVKM, per germline. V lost 2 bases and J 9 bases, leaving 11 bases between the germline ends. The CDR3 runs 14 residues. The CDR3 loop is CASSLRQGTSPLHF. In DNA, the CDR3 is TGTGCCAGCAGTTTAAGGCAGGGAACTTCACCCCTCCACTTT.

This sequence joins TRBV4-2 and TRBJ1-6; weak D call: TRBD1 (6 bases). Germline CDR1 reads LGHNA; CDR2 reads YNFKEQ. The CDR3 runs 15 residues. The V and J ends lost 1 base and 8 bases respectively, with 12 bases between them. CDR3 DNA sequence: TGTGCCAGCAGCCAAGGTCGGGACACATATTCACCCCTCCACTTT. It codes for CASSQGRDTYSPLHF.

V gene TRBV27 combines with J gene TRBJ1-5; no clear D gene. The germline V and J ends were trimmed by 6 bases and 6 bases, with 12 bases remaining between them. Germline V gives CDR1 MNHEY, CDR2 SMNVEV (reference sequence). This CDR3 is 13 amino acids long. This chain's CDR3 is CASSPVYRQPQHF. The CDR3 coding sequence is TGTGCCAGCAGCCCCGTCTATCGTCAGCCCCAGCATTTT.

The chain is built from TRBV6-5 and TRBJ1-2; 9 nucleotides align to TRBD1. The germline V gene has CDR1 MNHEY and CDR2 SVGAGI. This CDR3 is 15 amino acids long. The trim removed 6 bases at V and 1 base at J, leaving 6 bases unmatched. CDR3 amino acids: CASSAGDRVNYGYTF. CDR3 in DNA: TGTGCCAGCAGCGCAGGGGACAGGGTTAACTATGGCTACACCTTC.